The 7 T cell receptor beta chains reported below all come from one sample, sequenced in a study of vaccination and CD4 T cells after COVID-19. The treatment denotes: approximately 9-day PBMC culture with coronavirus spike peptide pools or control peptides (ViraFEST assay). Cultured CD4+ T cell DNA was sequenced using the Oncomine TCR Beta short-read assay. Using its own MiXCR run on the PCR reads, TCRdb lists one record per CDR3 protein. In the table there are approximately 13,000 distinct CDR3 sequences, around half of which are singletons. Their target antigens are unknown. The specimen was CD4+ T cells from blood, cultured in vitro. The origin of the receptors is a human donor who had recovered from COVID-19.

V gene TRBV5-4 combines with J gene TRBJ2-3; either TRBD1 or TRBD2 may supply D (5 bases each). Germline V gene data show CDR1 as SGHNT and CDR2 as YYREEE (reference sequence). The length of the CDR3 is 18 residues. Trimming removed 0 bases at V and 2 bases at J, with 19 bases between. The CDR3 is CASSLAFRGAGHTDTQYF. The CDR3 nucleotides are TGTGCCAGCAGCTTGGCATTTAGGGGAGCCGGGCACACAGATACGCAGTATTTT.

The chain carries TRBV20-1 and TRBJ2-3, with D possibly called TRBD1 or TRBD2 (5 bases each). This CDR3 is built from 14 residues. V was cut by 2 bases and J by 4 bases, with 13 bases left in between. Looked up from germline, CDR1 is DFQATT and CDR2 is SNEGSKA (reference sequence). In DNA form, the CDR3 reads TGCAGTGCTAGACGGACCGGGGACGCAGATACGCAGTATTTT. Protein sequence: CSARRTGDADTQYF.

The rearrangement uses TRBV18 and TRBJ2-3; possibly TRBD1 or TRBD2 for D (5 bases each). The CDR3 runs 16 residues. With 0 bases removed from V and 1 base from J, the gap between germline ends came to 11 bases. Germline V gene sequence: CDR1 KGHSH, CDR2 LQKENI. CDR3 nucleotide sequence: TGTGCCAGCTCACCACCGGGGATGGGGGGCACAGATACGCAGTATTTT. It translates to CASSPPGMGGTDTQYF.

The chain couples TRBV12-3 or TRBV12-4 to TRBJ2-5; the match to TRBD2 covers 9 bases. Trimming removed 7 bases from V and 4 bases from J; junction bases left unmatched: 7. CDR3 length equals 14 residues. The CDR3 reads CASTIAGASETQYF. The CDR3 bases are TGTGCCAGCACTATAGCGGGAGCTTCAGAGACCCAGTACTTC.

In this sample, this clonotype turned up a few times. The chain combines TRBV19 with TRBJ2-7; maybe TRBD1 (6 bases). CDR1 and CDR2 (germline): LNHDA, SQIVND (reference sequence). The V and J ends lost 5 bases and 7 bases respectively, with 15 bases between them. The CDR3 runs to 13 residues. In nucleotides, the CDR3 is TGTGCCAGTAGTCCTCAACAGGGTTGGGAGCAGTACTTC. Translating gives CASSPQQGWEQYF. Filled out from reference TRBV19 and TRBJ2-7, the complete variable domain reads DGGITQSPKYLFRKEGQNVTLSCEQNLNHDAMYWYRQDPGQGLRLIYYSQIVNDFQKGDIAEGYSVSREKKESFPLTVTSAQKNPTAFYLCASSPQQGWEQYFGPGTRLTVT.

CDR3 loop: CASSESGTDTQYF. The CDR3 bases are TGCGCCAGCAGTGAGTCTGGGACAGATACGCAGTATTTT. The genes are TRBV10-1 and TRBJ2-3; D remains unclear. CDR3 length: 13 amino acids. V dropped 0 bases and J dropped 3 bases, with 4 bases sitting between them. Germline CDR1 WNHNN, CDR2 SYGVQD (reference sequence).

The chain combines TRBV7-2 with TRBJ2-3; D gene unclear. Germline V gene data show CDR1 as SGHTA and CDR2 as FQGNSA. The CDR3 is 14 amino acids. The V end lost 0 bases, the J end lost 2 bases, and 6 bases lay between the germline ends. The CDR3 region is CASSLAVHTDTQYF. In nucleotides, the CDR3 is TGTGCCAGCAGCTTAGCGGTCCACACAGATACGCAGTATTTT.